Sequencing of this T cell receptor beta chain was carried out in a study of cytomegalovirus exposure and HLA in healthy donors. Both 60 Vbeta primers and 13 Jbeta primers went into the PCR. TCRdb's table, derived via immunoSEQ multiplex PCR, lists solely in-frame clones and lacks some. The sample records 200,000 or so clones, 80% to 85% being singletons. The CDR3 is 16 residues long. Losses at the gene ends were 5 bases for V and 0 bases for J; bases not matched to a gene: 4. CDR1 SGHNT and CDR2 YENEEA come from the germline V gene. The sample was PBMCs. This receptor was taken from a woman between 18 and 30 years old in good health and CMV-seropositive. This rearrangement joins TRBV11-3 to TRBJ2-3; 11 bases are shared with TRBD1. The CDR3 nucleotides read TGTGCCAGCAGCACCCGGACAGGGGGCAGCACAGATACGCAGTATTTT. This encodes CASSTRTGGSTDTQYF.